This is a list of T cell receptor beta chains from one sample in a study of radiotherapy plus CTLA-4 blockade in lung cancer. Assay: immunoSEQ multiplex PCR; the TCRdb copy retains only in-frame clones and omits some. Of approximately 83,000 clones in the sample, around 76% are singletons; the top ten hold under 4.5%. The sequences come from peripheral blood, collected from a patient treated with radiotherapy plus ipilimumab. The receptors here all came from a human donor with non-small cell lung cancer who had a partial response to radiotherapy plus ipilimumab. Some clones in this sample may be carry-over from other donors' samples. The CDR3 runs from the conserved cysteine through the conserved F or W. The D gene is left open where the match is weak.

j_call: TRBJ2-3
v_call: TRBV27
d_call: TRBD1
cdr3_aa: CASSSSQPGQETDTQYF

j_call: TRBJ2-3
v_call: TRBV5-6
d_call: -
cdr3_aa: CASSLTGRGQDTQYF

j_call: TRBJ1-6
v_call: TRBV6-5
d_call: TRBD1
cdr3_aa: CASTRDRGGNSPLHF

j_call: TRBJ2-3
v_call: TRBV5-1
d_call: -
cdr3_aa: CASSLSRGFTDTQYF

j_call: TRBJ1-2
v_call: TRBV2
d_call: -
cdr3_aa: CATTGEDYGYTF

j_call: TRBJ2-3
v_call: TRBV5-1
d_call: -
cdr3_aa: CASRTAESTDTQYF

j_call: TRBJ2-5
v_call: TRBV5-8
d_call: TRBD2
cdr3_aa: CASSHGLAGGNQETQYF

j_call: TRBJ2-3
v_call: TRBV5-1
d_call: TRBD2
cdr3_aa: CASSTGRAGDTQYF

j_call: TRBJ2-7
v_call: TRBV15
d_call: TRBD2
cdr3_aa: CATSFGLASEQYF

j_call: TRBJ1-2
v_call: TRBV29-1
d_call: -
cdr3_aa: CSVETGRGYGYTF

j_call: TRBJ1-4
v_call: TRBV28
d_call: TRBD1
cdr3_aa: CAVYWAGGEKLFF